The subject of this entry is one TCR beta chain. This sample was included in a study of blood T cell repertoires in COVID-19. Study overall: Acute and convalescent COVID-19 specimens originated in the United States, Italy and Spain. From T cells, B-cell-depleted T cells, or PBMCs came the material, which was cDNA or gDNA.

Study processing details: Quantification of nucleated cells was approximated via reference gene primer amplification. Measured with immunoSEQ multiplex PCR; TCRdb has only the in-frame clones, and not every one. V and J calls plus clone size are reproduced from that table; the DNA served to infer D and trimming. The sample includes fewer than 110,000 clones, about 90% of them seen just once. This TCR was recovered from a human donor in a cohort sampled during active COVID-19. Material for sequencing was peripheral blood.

The CDR3 coding sequence is TGTGCCACCTCGGGACAGAAGAACACTGAAGCTTTCTTT. It encodes CATSGQKNTEAFF. The gene calls are TRBV24-1 and TRBJ1-1; 7 nucleotides align to TRBD1. This CDR3 spans 13 amino acids. V lost 9 bases to trimming and J lost 1 base; unmatched junction nucleotides: 4. The germline V gene has CDR1 KGHDR and CDR2 SFDVKD.